This TCR beta chain was captured in a study of STAT3 mutations in large granular lymphocyte leukemia. Overall study results and limits: TCR clonotype switching after therapy occurred in about 30% of the 18 patients. Every T-cell large granular lymphocyte leukemia patient had at least one immunodominant TCR beta clonotype.

The germline V gene has CDR1 SGHNT and CDR2 YYREEE (reference sequence). V shed 1 base and J shed 6 bases, with 15 bases lying between them. The CDR3 has 15 amino acids. With regard to this clone: The antigen is not known.

Clones were read by immunoSEQ multiplex PCR, and TCRdb kept only the in-frame ones, dropping some. Seen here are about 13,000 clones, about nine tenths observed once, and the top ten hold approximately 12%. The TCR sequence derives from a human donor with T large granular lymphocyte leukemia. Some clones in this sample may be carry-over from other donors' samples. Material for sequencing was PBMCs. The rearrangement joins TRBV5-4 to TRBJ2-3, with D perhaps TRBD1 (6 bases). The CDR3 sequence is CASSLLAGEGDTQYF. In DNA form, the CDR3 reads TGTGCCAGCAGCTTGTTGGCAGGGGAAGGGGATACGCAGTATTTT.